The 21 T cell receptor beta chains below come from one sample, sequenced in a study of cytomegalovirus exposure and HLA in healthy donors. The PCR had 60 Vbeta and 13 Jbeta primers. TCRdb keeps only in-frame clones here, not all; method: immunoSEQ multiplex PCR. Counted here are about 130,000 clones, around 80% occurring once; the ten biggest clones make up about 1.7%. The sample taken for sequencing was PBMCs. Receptor source: a woman aged 45-65 years in good health and CMV-seronegative.

This clone was detected a few times. The chain uses TRBV29-1 and TRBJ1-1; 10 nucleotides align to TRBD1. Germline CDR1 SQVTM, CDR2 ANQGSEA. J lost 4 bases, V lost 4 bases, and 0 bases had no gene match. CDR3 length: 12 amino acids. CDR3 protein: CSVGTGGTEAFF. CDR3 DNA: TGCAGCGTTGGGACAGGGGGCACTGAAGCTTTCTTT. Filled out from reference TRBV29-1 and TRBJ1-1, the complete variable domain reads SAVISQKPSRDICQRGTSLTIQCQVDSQVTMMFWYRQQPGQSLTLIATANQGSEATYESGFVIDKFPISRPNLTFSTLTVSNMSPEDSSIYLCSVGTGGTEAFFGQGTRLTVV.

In regard to this clone: Germline is not matched at one junction end, which may reflect a read error. The chain couples TRBV13 to TRBJ1-2; possible D gene TRBD1, 6 bases. Germline V lookup: CDR1 PRHDT, CDR2 FYEKMQ (reference sequence). The CDR3 length is 14 residues. CDR3 protein: CASSLATGIYGYPF. The CDR3, as DNA: TGTGCCAGCAGCCTCGCTACAGGGATCTATGGCTACCCCTTC. The entire variable domain, with the rest obtained from reference TRBV13 and TRBJ1-2, is as follows: AAGVIQSPRHLIKEKRETATLKCYPIPRHDTVYWYQQGPGQDPQFLISFYEKMQSDKGSIPDRFSAQQFSDYHSELNMSSLELGDSALYFCASSLATGIYGYPFGSGTRLTVV.

V usage is TRBV19 and J usage is TRBJ1-2, with D uncertain. Trimming took 6 bases from V and 6 from J, leaving 8 bases between them. This CDR3 comprises 11 residues. Germline CDR1 is LNHDA and CDR2 is SQIVND (reference sequence). The CDR3 loop is CASREGHGYTF. The CDR3 nucleotides read TGTGCCAGTAGGGAGGGCCATGGCTACACCTTC. Filled out from reference TRBV19 and TRBJ1-2, the complete variable domain reads DGGITQSPKYLFRKEGQNVTLSCEQNLNHDAMYWYRQDPGQGLRLIYYSQIVNDFQKGDIAEGYSVSREKKESFPLTVTSAQKNPTAFYLCASREGHGYTFGSGTRLTVV.

The rearrangement joins TRBV18 to TRBJ1-4; D not resolved. This CDR3 contains 12 residues. Trimming shortened V by 6 bases and J by 2 bases, and 4 bases separated the two germline ends. The germline CDR1 and CDR2 sequences are KGHSH and LQKENI. The CDR3 sequence is CASSETNEKLFF. The CDR3 bases are TGTGCCAGCTCCGAGACTAATGAAAAACTGTTTTTT.

This chain connects TRBV28 to TRBJ2-5; the D gene is possibly TRBD1 (5 bases). The CDR3 covers 14 residues. CDR1 MDHEN and CDR2 SYDVKM come from the germline V gene. Trimming took off 3 bases at V and 1 base at J, with 9 bases between the two ends. CDR3 loop: CASSFQGIQETQYF. In DNA, the CDR3 is TGTGCCAGCAGTTTTCAGGGCATCCAAGAGACCCAGTACTTC.

This chain joins TRBV6-5 and TRBJ1-1; 9 nucleotides agree with TRBD1. After removal of 8 bases from V and 5 bases from J, the junction contained 12 bases not matched to a gene. CDR1 MNHEY and CDR2 SVGAGI come from the germline V gene. The CDR3 sequence is 15 residues long. Here the CDR3 reads CASGPDRGLRTEAFF. The CDR3 nucleotides read TGTGCCAGCGGCCCGGACAGGGGTTTGAGAACTGAAGCTTTCTTT.

This clone appeared once. The chain uses TRBV7-9 and TRBJ1-3; 8 bases are shared with TRBD1. The germline CDR1 and CDR2 sequences are SEHNR and FQNEAQ (reference sequence). The CDR3 contains 15 residues. V lost 5 bases and J lost 9; bases outside the gene matches: 12. This chain's CDR3 is CASSPGTGGKGTIYF. For the CDR3, the DNA is TGTGCCAGCAGCCCAGGGACAGGCGGCAAGGGCACCATATATTTT.

This clone was seen only a few times. The chain has TRBV6-5 and TRBJ1-1, with D tentatively TRBD1 (5 bases). The CDR3 has 15 amino acids. The V gene's germline CDR1 is MNHEY and CDR2 SVGAGI. Trimming took 0 bases from V and 3 from J, leaving 11 bases between them. CDR3 sequence reads: CASSYSNWGDTEAFF. DNA of the CDR3: TGTGCCAGCAGTTACTCGAATTGGGGGGACACTGAAGCTTTCTTT.

The V gene is TRBV9, the J gene TRBJ2-3, with TRBD2 matching over 9 bases. V shed 0 bases and J 8 bases; nucleotides not matched to a gene: 13. The CDR3 loop spans 17 amino acids. CDR1 and CDR2 (germline): SGDLS, YYNGEE. The CDR3 DNA reads TGTGCCAGCAGCGTAGCGCCAGAAATAGCGGGAGTAGGTACGCAGTATTTT. This gives the protein CASSVAPEIAGVGTQYF.

In its sample, this clone was seen once. The chain joins TRBV5-1 to TRBJ1-4; no clear D gene. The CDR3 contains 14 residues. Looked up from germline, CDR1 is SGHRS and CDR2 is YFSETQ. With 2 bases removed from V and 0 bases from J, the gap between germline ends came to 5 bases. The chain's CDR3 is CASSFDSTNEKLFF. Written as DNA, the CDR3 is TGCGCCAGCAGCTTTGACTCAACTAATGAAAAACTGTTTTTT.

This chain links TRBV5-1 with TRBJ2-4; D may be TRBD2 (7 bases). The germline V gene encodes CDR1 SGHRS and CDR2 YFSETQ. The CDR3 is 15 amino acids. Trimming took 3 bases from V and 6 from J, leaving 16 bases between them. The CDR3 loop reads CASSWGAGERNIQYF. CDR3 sequence (DNA): TGCGCCAGCAGCTGGGGGGCGGGAGAAAGAAACATTCAGTACTTC.

The chain couples TRBV1 to TRBJ1-1. TRBV1 is a pseudogene. The CDR3 has 12 residues. DNA for the CDR3: TGCACCAGCAGCCACACTAACACTGAAGCTTTCTTT. This encodes CTSSHTNTEAFF.

This rearrangement joins TRBV29-1 to TRBJ1-3; TRBD1 is a possible D gene (5 bases). This CDR3 has 12 amino acids. V was cut by 7 bases and J by 4 bases, with 11 bases left in between. Germline-derived CDR1 and CDR2 are SQVTM and ANQGSEA. The CDR3 reads CSAGGAGNTIYF. As DNA, the CDR3 is TGCAGCGCGGGGGGTGCGGGAAACACCATATATTTT.

This clone was recorded a few times. The V and J genes are TRBV21-1 and TRBJ2-7; the D call in the table, TRBD2, was not verified against the DNA. TRBV21-1 is a documented pseudogene. CDR3 length equals 13 residues. In DNA, the CDR3 is TGTGCCAGCAGCAAAGAAAATAGCGACGAGCAGTACGTC. Residues: CASSKENSDEQYV.

The chain couples TRBV29-1 to TRBJ1-2; D is possibly TRBD1 (6 bases). There are 14 residues in the CDR3. Germline V gene sequence: CDR1 SQVTM, CDR2 ANQGSEA. The ends were cut back, 4 bases at V and 6 bases at J, with 18 bases in the middle. CDR3: CSVGRGSHTDGYTF. The CDR3 bases are TGCAGCGTTGGTAGGGGGAGTCATACCGATGGCTACACCTTC.

Concerning this clone: An end of the junction differs from the germline gene, which may be a read error. The chain uses TRBV13 and TRBJ1-1, with no clear D. CDR1 is PRHDT, CDR2 FYEKMQ, per germline (reference sequence). The length of the CDR3 is 13 residues. The CDR3 DNA is TGTGCCAGCAGCCAAACGACATGGACTGAAGCTTCCTTT. This sequence encodes CASSQTTWTEASF.

The chain combines TRBV9 with TRBJ2-2; 10 bases map to TRBD2. Looked up from germline, CDR1 is SGDLS and CDR2 is YYNGEE. J was trimmed by 4 bases and V by 4 bases; bases with no gene match: 1. CDR3 size: 14 residues. This CDR3 reads CASSLAGGTGELFF. The DNA of the CDR3 is TGTGCCAGCAGCTTAGCGGGGGGCACCGGGGAGCTGTTTTTT.

The V call is TRBV6-5, the J call TRBJ2-5; D perhaps matches TRBD2 (7 bases). V was pared by 7 bases and J by 5 bases, with 17 bases between. This CDR3 comprises 14 residues. Germline assignment: CDR1 MNHEY and CDR2 SVGAGI. In DNA, the CDR3 is TGTGCCAGCACCCTCACGGGGGGCCCCGAGACCCAGTACTTC. The encoded protein is CASTLTGGPETQYF.

This chain joins TRBV29-1 and TRBJ1-2; D is perhaps TRBD1 (6 bases). CDR3 length equals 14 residues. Germline assignment: CDR1 SQVTM and CDR2 ANQGSEA. The ends were cut back, 4 bases at V and 6 bases at J, with 18 bases in the middle. The CDR3 coding sequence is TGCAGCGTTGTGGTACAGGGTAGGGCCCATGGCTACACCTTC. Its protein is CSVVVQGRAHGYTF. The whole variable domain, filled in from reference TRBV29-1 and TRBJ1-2, reads SAVISQKPSRDICQRGTSLTIQCQVDSQVTMMFWYRQQPGQSLTLIATANQGSEATYESGFVIDKFPISRPNLTFSTLTVSNMSPEDSSIYLCSVVVQGRAHGYTFGSGTRLTVV.

The chain has TRBV2 and TRBJ2-2; maybe TRBD1 (5 bases). Germline V gene sequence: CDR1 SNHLY, CDR2 FYNNEI. The CDR3 loop spans 15 amino acids. Deletions cut 0 bases from V and 7 bases from J, with 12 bases between. In DNA form, the CDR3 reads TGTGCCAGCAGTGAAGCGAGGCAGGGCGACGGGGAGCTGTTTTTT. This gives the protein CASSEARQGDGELFF. Variable domain in full (rest from reference TRBV2 and TRBJ2-2): EPEVTQTPSHQVTQMGQEVILRCVPISNHLYFYWYRQILGQKVEFLVSFYNNEISEKSEIFDDQFSVERPDGSNFTLKIRSTKLEDSAMYFCASSEARQGDGELFFGEGSRLTVL.

V is TRBV6-1 and J is TRBJ1-1; a possible D gene is TRBD1 (6 bases). Trimming removed 4 bases from V and 10 bases from J, with 13 bases in between. This CDR3 region has 12 residues. The germline V gene encodes CDR1 MNHNS and CDR2 SASEGT. The CDR3 sequence is CASSGRGQVAFF. In DNA, the CDR3 is TGTGCCAGCAGTGGAAGGGGACAAGTAGCTTTCTTT.